This is a list of T cell receptor beta chains from one sample in a study of PD-1 blockade in classical Hodgkin lymphoma. Data came from immunoSEQ multiplex PCR; TCRdb stores just in-frame clones and leaves some out. The sample holds about 35,000 clones, 75% to 90% seen once. The sample comprised CD4+ T cells from blood. Receptor source: a human donor with classical Hodgkin lymphoma. The CDR3 runs from the conserved cysteine through the conserved F or W. The order of the fields is clone size, J gene, V gene, D gene, CDR3 protein, CDR3 DNA. A D gene is named only where the DNA matches it firmly. The size field is filled for only some rows; it gives once, few, many or a size class.

abundance: NA; j_gene: TRBJ2-1; v_gene: TRBV9; d_gene: TRBD1; CDR3aa: CASSVGGTGNDEQFF; CDR3nt: TGTGCCAGCAGCGTAGGTGGGACAGGGAATGATGAGCAGTTCTTC
abundance: NA; j_gene: TRBJ1-1; v_gene: TRBV5-6; d_gene: TRBD1; CDR3aa: CASSLRDRGQAFF; CDR3nt: TGTGCCAGCAGCCTCCGGGACAGGGGTCAGGCTTTCTTT
abundance: once; j_gene: TRBJ2-5; v_gene: TRBV2; d_gene: TRBD2; CDR3aa: CASSVLAGGLEETQYF; CDR3nt: TGTGCCAGCAGTGTACTAGCGGGAGGCCTCGAAGAGACCCAGTACTTC
abundance: NA; j_gene: TRBJ2-1; v_gene: TRBV28; d_gene: TRBD2; CDR3aa: CATASGRANEQFF; CDR3nt: TGTGCCACCGCTAGCGGGAGGGCCAATGAGCAGTTCTTC
abundance: NA; j_gene: TRBJ2-1; v_gene: TRBV7-9; d_gene: NA; CDR3aa: CASSWDHNEQFF; CDR3nt: TGTGCCAGCAGTTGGGACCACAATGAGCAGTTCTTC
abundance: NA; j_gene: TRBJ1-1; v_gene: TRBV11-2; d_gene: NA; CDR3aa: CASSLEARVNTEAFF; CDR3nt: TGTGCCAGCAGCTTAGAAGCGAGGGTGAACACTGAAGCTTTCTTT
abundance: NA; j_gene: TRBJ1-2; v_gene: TRBV5-5; d_gene: NA; CDR3aa: CASSLKVGYTF; CDR3nt: TGTGCCAGCAGCTTAAAAGTGGGCTACACCTTC
abundance: NA; j_gene: TRBJ2-6; v_gene: TRBV7-9; d_gene: NA; CDR3aa: CASSLDGGSWANVLTF; CDR3nt: TGTGCCAGCAGCTTAGACGGCGGCTCTTGGGCCAACGTCCTGACTTTC
abundance: NA; j_gene: TRBJ1-2; v_gene: TRBV11-2; d_gene: NA; CDR3aa: CASSLQTRGYTF; CDR3nt: TGTGCCAGCAGCCTCCAAACCCGTGGCTACACCTTC
abundance: once; j_gene: TRBJ1-4; v_gene: TRBV5-6; d_gene: NA; CDR3aa: CASSHSRQFPTNEKLFF; CDR3nt: TGTGCCAGCAGCCATTCCAGACAGTTTCCAACTAATGAAAAACTGTTTTTT
abundance: NA; j_gene: TRBJ1-1; v_gene: TRBV6-6; d_gene: NA; CDR3aa: CASSYFGQGEAFF; CDR3nt: TGTGCCAGCAGTTACTTTGGGCAGGGAGAAGCTTTCTTT
abundance: NA; j_gene: TRBJ2-2; v_gene: TRBV4-1; d_gene: NA; CDR3aa: CASSQGSLVYTGELFF; CDR3nt: TGCGCCAGCAGCCAAGGCTCCTTAGTGTACACCGGGGAGCTGTTTTTT
abundance: NA; j_gene: TRBJ1-5; v_gene: TRBV4-1; d_gene: TRBD1; CDR3aa: CASSLAGGHQPQHF; CDR3nt: TGCGCCAGCAGCCTAGCAGGGGGCCATCAGCCCCAGCATTTT
abundance: NA; j_gene: TRBJ2-3; v_gene: TRBV4-3; d_gene: TRBD2; CDR3aa: CASSQAPAGVPDTQYF; CDR3nt: TGCGCCAGCAGCCAAGCCCCAGCGGGAGTCCCAGATACGCAGTATTTT
abundance: NA; j_gene: TRBJ2-5; v_gene: TRBV9; d_gene: TRBD2; CDR3aa: CASSVGASGYQETQYF; CDR3nt: TGTGCCAGCAGCGTAGGGGCTAGCGGGTACCAAGAGACCCAGTACTTC
abundance: NA; j_gene: TRBJ2-1; v_gene: TRBV7-9; d_gene: NA; CDR3aa: CASSLAALNNEQFF; CDR3nt: TGTGCCAGCAGCTTAGCGGCCTTAAACAATGAGCAGTTCTTC
abundance: NA; j_gene: TRBJ1-2; v_gene: TRBV28; d_gene: NA; CDR3aa: CASRRPSYNYGYTF; CDR3nt: TGTGCCAGCAGGCGACCCTCATATAACTATGGCTACACCTTC
abundance: NA; j_gene: TRBJ2-7; v_gene: TRBV27; d_gene: NA; CDR3aa: CASSLTTTTSEQYF; CDR3nt: TGTGCCAGCAGTTTGACGACGACTACAAGCGAGCAGTACTTC
abundance: NA; j_gene: TRBJ2-7; v_gene: TRBV5-4; d_gene: TRBD1; CDR3aa: CASSPYPPGQANYEQYF; CDR3nt: TGTGCCAGCAGCCCCTACCCCCCGGGACAGGCAAACTACGAGCAGTACTTC
abundance: NA; j_gene: TRBJ1-1; v_gene: TRBV27; d_gene: NA; CDR3aa: CASGIDRTYTEAFF; CDR3nt: TGTGCCAGTGGAATCGACAGAACGTACACTGAAGCTTTCTTT
abundance: NA; j_gene: TRBJ2-5; v_gene: TRBV5-4; d_gene: NA; CDR3aa: CASSLGQGKETQYF; CDR3nt: TGTGCCAGCAGTCTTGGTCAGGGTAAAGAGACCCAGTACTTC
abundance: NA; j_gene: TRBJ2-5; v_gene: TRBV7-6; d_gene: TRBD2; CDR3aa: CASSLGRGGAETQYF; CDR3nt: TGTGCCAGCAGCTTAGGGCGGGGGGGCGCAGAGACCCAGTACTTC
abundance: NA; j_gene: TRBJ1-2; v_gene: TRBV12-5; d_gene: NA; CDR3aa: CASGLSGERTGREDYTF; CDR3nt: TGTGCTAGTGGTTTGTCCGGCGAACGAACGGGCCGCGAGGATTACACCTTC
abundance: NA; j_gene: TRBJ1-1; v_gene: TRBV7-2; d_gene: NA; CDR3aa: CASSLAGGAYTEAFF; CDR3nt: TGTGCCAGCAGCTTAGCGGGGGGGGCCTACACTGAAGCTTTCTTT
abundance: once; j_gene: TRBJ2-5; v_gene: TRBV7-9; d_gene: TRBD2; CDR3aa: CASSPGLAQTYF; CDR3nt: TGTGCCAGCAGCCCCGGACTAGCGCAGACGTACTTC
abundance: NA; j_gene: TRBJ1-5; v_gene: TRBV11-2; d_gene: NA; CDR3aa: CASSLDGKGIQPQHF; CDR3nt: TGTGCCAGCAGCTTAGATGGAAAGGGGATTCAGCCCCAGCATTTT
abundance: once; j_gene: TRBJ2-5; v_gene: TRBV7-7; d_gene: NA; CDR3aa: CASSLGPQETQYF; CDR3nt: TGTGCCAGCAGCTTAGGTCCACAAGAGACCCAGTACTTC
abundance: NA; j_gene: TRBJ2-2; v_gene: TRBV28; d_gene: TRBD2; CDR3aa: CASSSSRLAGTGELFF; CDR3nt: TGTGCCAGCAGTTCCTCACGACTAGCGGGCACCGGGGAGCTGTTTTTT
abundance: NA; j_gene: TRBJ2-3; v_gene: TRBV7-2; d_gene: NA; CDR3aa: CASSLWASTDTQYF; CDR3nt: TGTGCCAGCAGCTTATGGGCCAGCACAGATACGCAGTATTTT
abundance: NA; j_gene: TRBJ2-1; v_gene: TRBV4-3; d_gene: NA; CDR3aa: CASSQDRQQAQFF; CDR3nt: TGCGCCAGCAGCCAAGATCGGCAGCAAGCGCAGTTCTTC
abundance: NA; j_gene: TRBJ1-2; v_gene: TRBV2; d_gene: NA; CDR3aa: CASSVAYGYTF; CDR3nt: TGTGCCAGCAGTGTAGCTTATGGCTACACCTTC
abundance: once; j_gene: TRBJ2-3; v_gene: TRBV5-1; d_gene: NA; CDR3aa: CASSPDPQGADTQYF; CDR3nt: TGCGCCAGCAGCCCGGACCCGCAGGGCGCAGATACGCAGTATTTT
abundance: NA; j_gene: TRBJ2-7; v_gene: TRBV5-3; d_gene: NA; CDR3aa: CARSLSVTLEYF; CDR3nt: TGTGCCAGAAGCTTGTCCGTGACCTTGGAGTACTTC
abundance: NA; j_gene: TRBJ1-1; v_gene: TRBV9; d_gene: NA; CDR3aa: CASSVAQENTEAFF; CDR3nt: TGTGCCAGCAGCGTAGCTCAGGAGAACACTGAAGCTTTCTTT
abundance: NA; j_gene: TRBJ2-5; v_gene: TRBV11-2; d_gene: NA; CDR3aa: CASSFNEETQYF; CDR3nt: TGTGCCAGCAGCTTTAATGAAGAGACCCAGTACTTC
abundance: NA; j_gene: TRBJ2-5; v_gene: TRBV18; d_gene: NA; CDR3aa: CASSLFRQAQETQYF; CDR3nt: TGTGCCAGCTCACTTTTTAGGCAGGCGCAAGAGACCCAGTACTTC
abundance: NA; j_gene: TRBJ2-1; v_gene: TRBV7-2; d_gene: TRBD2; CDR3aa: CASSLIAGGKNEQFF; CDR3nt: TGTGCCAGCAGCTTGATAGCGGGAGGGAAGAATGAGCAGTTCTTC
abundance: NA; j_gene: TRBJ2-7; v_gene: TRBV5-6; d_gene: TRBD2; CDR3aa: CASSLRTSGGRDLYEQYF; CDR3nt: TGTGCCAGCAGCTTGAGGACTAGCGGGGGCCGTGACCTCTACGAGCAGTACTTC